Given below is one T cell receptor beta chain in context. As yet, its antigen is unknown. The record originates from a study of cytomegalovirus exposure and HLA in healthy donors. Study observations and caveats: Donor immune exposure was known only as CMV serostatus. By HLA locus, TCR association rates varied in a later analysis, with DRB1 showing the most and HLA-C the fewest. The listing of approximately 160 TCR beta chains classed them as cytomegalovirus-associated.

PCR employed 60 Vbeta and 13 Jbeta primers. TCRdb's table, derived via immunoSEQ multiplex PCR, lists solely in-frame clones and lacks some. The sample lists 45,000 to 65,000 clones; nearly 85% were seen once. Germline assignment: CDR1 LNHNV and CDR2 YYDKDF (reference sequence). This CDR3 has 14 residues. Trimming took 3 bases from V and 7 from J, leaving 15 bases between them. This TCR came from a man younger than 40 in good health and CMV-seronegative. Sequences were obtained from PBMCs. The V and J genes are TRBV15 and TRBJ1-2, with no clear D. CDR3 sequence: CATSSVRLRGGYTF. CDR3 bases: TGTGCCACCAGCAGTGTCAGGCTCCGGGGTGGCTACACCTTC.